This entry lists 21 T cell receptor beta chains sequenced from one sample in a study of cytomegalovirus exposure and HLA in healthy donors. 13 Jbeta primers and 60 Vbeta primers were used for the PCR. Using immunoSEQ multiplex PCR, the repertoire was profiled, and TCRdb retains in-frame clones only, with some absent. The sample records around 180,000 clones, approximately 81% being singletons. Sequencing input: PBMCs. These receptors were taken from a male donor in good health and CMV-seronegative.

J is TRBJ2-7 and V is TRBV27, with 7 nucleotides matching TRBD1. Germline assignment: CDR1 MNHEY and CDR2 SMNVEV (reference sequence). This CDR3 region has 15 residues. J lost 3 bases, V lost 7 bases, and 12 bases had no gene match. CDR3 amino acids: CASTLGVDRFYEQYF. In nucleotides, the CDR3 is TGTGCCAGCACCTTGGGAGTGGACAGGTTCTACGAGCAGTACTTC.

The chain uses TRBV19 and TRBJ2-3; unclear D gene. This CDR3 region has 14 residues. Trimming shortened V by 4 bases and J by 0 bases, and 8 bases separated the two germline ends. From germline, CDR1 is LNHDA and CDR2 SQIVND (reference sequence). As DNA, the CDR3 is TGTGCCAGTAGTAACGGCAGGAGCACAGATACGCAGTATTTT. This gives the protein CASSNGRSTDTQYF. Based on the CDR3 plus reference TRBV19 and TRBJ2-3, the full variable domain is DGGITQSPKYLFRKEGQNVTLSCEQNLNHDAMYWYRQDPGQGLRLIYYSQIVNDFQKGDIAEGYSVSREKKESFPLTVTSAQKNPTAFYLCASSNGRSTDTQYFGPGTRLTVL.

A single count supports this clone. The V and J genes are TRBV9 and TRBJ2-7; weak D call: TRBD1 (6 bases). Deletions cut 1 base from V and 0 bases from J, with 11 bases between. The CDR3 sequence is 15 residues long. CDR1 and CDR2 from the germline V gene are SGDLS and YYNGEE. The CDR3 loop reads CASSVQGIPSYEQYF. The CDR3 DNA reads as TGTGCCAGCAGCGTACAGGGGATCCCCTCCTACGAGCAGTACTTC.

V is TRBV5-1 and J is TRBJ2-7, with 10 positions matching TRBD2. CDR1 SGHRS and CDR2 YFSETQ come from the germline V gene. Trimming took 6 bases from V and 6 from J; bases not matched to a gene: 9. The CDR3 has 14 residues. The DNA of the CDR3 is TGCGCCAGCACCCCGGGACTAGCGTCGGGCGAGCAGTACTTC. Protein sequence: CASTPGLASGEQYF.

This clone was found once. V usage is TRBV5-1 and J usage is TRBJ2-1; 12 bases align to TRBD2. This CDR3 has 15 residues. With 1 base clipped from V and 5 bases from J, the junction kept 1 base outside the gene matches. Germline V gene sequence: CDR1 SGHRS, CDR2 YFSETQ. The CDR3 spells CASSLTSGGNNEQFF. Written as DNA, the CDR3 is TGCGCCAGCAGCTTGACTAGCGGGGGGAACAATGAGCAGTTCTTC. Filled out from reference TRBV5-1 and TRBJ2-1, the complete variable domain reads KAGVTQTPRYLIKTRGQQVTLSCSPISGHRSVSWYQQTPGQGLQFLFEYFSETQRNKGNFPGRFSGRQFSNSRSEMNVSTLELGDSALYLCASSLTSGGNNEQFFGPGTRLTVL.

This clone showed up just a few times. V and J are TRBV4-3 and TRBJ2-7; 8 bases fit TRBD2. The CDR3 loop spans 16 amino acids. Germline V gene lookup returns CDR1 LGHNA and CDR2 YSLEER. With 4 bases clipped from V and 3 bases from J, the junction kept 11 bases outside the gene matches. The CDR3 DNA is TGCGCCAGCAGCCGCATGTCGGGAGGGCCGGGCTACGAGCAGTACTTC. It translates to CASSRMSGGPGYEQYF.

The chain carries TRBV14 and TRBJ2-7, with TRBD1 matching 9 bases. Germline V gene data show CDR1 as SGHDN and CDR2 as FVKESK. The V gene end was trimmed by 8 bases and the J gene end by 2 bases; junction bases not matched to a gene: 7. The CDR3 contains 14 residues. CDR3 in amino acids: CASDPQGAPYEQYF. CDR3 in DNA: TGTGCCAGCGACCCACAGGGGGCACCCTACGAGCAGTACTTC.

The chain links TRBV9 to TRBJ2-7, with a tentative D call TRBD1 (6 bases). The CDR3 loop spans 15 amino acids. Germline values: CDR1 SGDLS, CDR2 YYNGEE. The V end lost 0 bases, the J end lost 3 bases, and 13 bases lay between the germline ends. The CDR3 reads CASSVGAGEGYEQYF. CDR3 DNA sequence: TGTGCCAGCAGCGTAGGTGCAGGGGAAGGCTACGAGCAGTACTTC. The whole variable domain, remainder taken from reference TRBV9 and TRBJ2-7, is DSGVTQTPKHLITATGQRVTLRCSPRSGDLSVYWYQQSLDQGLQFLIQYYNGEERAKGNILERFSAQQFPDLHSELNLSSLELGDSALYFCASSVGAGEGYEQYFGPGTRLTVT.

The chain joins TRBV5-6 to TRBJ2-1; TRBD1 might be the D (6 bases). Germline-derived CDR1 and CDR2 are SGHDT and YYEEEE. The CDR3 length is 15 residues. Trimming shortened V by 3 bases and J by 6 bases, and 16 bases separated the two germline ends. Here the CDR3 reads CASSSPRQGINEQFF. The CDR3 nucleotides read TGTGCCAGCAGCTCCCCCCGGCAGGGGATCAATGAGCAGTTCTTC.

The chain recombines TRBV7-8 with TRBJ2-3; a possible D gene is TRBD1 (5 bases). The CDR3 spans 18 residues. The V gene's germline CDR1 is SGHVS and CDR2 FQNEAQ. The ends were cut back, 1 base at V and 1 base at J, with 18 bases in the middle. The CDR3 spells CASSLEPPQGRGTDTQYF. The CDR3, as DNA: TGTGCCAGCAGCTTAGAGCCCCCCCAGGGTAGGGGCACAGATACGCAGTATTTT.

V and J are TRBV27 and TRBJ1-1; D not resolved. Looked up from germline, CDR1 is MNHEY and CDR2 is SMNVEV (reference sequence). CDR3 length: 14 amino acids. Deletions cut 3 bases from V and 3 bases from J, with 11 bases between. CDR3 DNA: TGTGCCAGCAGTTTCAGCGGGCGGGACACTGAAGCTTTCTTT. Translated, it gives CASSFSGRDTEAFF.

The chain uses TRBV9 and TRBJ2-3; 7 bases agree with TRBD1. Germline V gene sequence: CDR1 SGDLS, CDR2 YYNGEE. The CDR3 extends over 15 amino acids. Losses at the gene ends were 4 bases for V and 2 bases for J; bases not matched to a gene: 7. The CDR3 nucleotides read TGTGCCAGCAGCCTACGAGGACAGGACACAGATACGCAGTATTTT. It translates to CASSLRGQDTDTQYF.

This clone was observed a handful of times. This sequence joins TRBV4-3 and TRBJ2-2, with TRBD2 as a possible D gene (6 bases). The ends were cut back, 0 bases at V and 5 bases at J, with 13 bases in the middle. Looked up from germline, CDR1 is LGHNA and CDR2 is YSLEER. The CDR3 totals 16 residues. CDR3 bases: TGCGCCAGCAGCCAAGATATTTCGGAGGGTACCGGGGAGCTGTTTTTT. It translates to CASSQDISEGTGELFF.

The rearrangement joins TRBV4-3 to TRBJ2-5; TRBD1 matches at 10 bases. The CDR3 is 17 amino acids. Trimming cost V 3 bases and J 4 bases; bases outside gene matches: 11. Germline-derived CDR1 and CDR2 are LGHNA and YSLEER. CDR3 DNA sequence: TGCGCCAGCAGCCAGATTTCCGGGACAGGGGAGGGAGAGACCCAGTACTTC. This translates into CASSQISGTGEGETQYF.

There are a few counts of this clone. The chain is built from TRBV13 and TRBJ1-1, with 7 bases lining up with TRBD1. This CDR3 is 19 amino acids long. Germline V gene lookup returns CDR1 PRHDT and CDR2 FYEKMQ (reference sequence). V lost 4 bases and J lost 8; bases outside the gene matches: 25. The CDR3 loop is CASSSYRDHTAGGSGEAFF. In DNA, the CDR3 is TGTGCCAGCAGCTCTTACCGGGACCACACGGCAGGGGGTTCGGGCGAAGCTTTCTTT.

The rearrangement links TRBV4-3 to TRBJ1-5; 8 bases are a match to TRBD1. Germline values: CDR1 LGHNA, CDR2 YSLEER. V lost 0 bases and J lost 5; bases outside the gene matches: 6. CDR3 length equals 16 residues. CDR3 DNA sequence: TGCGCCAGCAGCCAAGATGCAGGGGGCAGGGATCAGCCCCAGCATTTT. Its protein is CASSQDAGGRDQPQHF.

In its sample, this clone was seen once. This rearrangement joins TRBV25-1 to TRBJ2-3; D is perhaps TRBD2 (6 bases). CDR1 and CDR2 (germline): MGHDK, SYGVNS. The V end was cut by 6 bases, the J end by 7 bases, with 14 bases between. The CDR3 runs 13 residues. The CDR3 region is CASRARRGHTQYF. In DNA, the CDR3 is TGTGCCAGCAGGGCGCGGAGGGGTCATACGCAGTATTTT.

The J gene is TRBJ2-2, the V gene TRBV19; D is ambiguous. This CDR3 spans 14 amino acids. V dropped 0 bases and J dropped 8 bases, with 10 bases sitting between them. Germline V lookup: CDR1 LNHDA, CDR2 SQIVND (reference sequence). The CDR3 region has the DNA TGTGCCAGTAGTATAGATTCGAGAGCGGGGGAGCTGTTTTTT. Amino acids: CASSIDSRAGELFF.

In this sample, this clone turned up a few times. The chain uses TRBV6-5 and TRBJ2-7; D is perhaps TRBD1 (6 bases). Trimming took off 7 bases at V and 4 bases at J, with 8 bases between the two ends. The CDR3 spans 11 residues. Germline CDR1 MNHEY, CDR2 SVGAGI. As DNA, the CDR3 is TGTGCCAGCACCCAGGGGTACGAGCAGTACTTC. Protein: CASTQGYEQYF.

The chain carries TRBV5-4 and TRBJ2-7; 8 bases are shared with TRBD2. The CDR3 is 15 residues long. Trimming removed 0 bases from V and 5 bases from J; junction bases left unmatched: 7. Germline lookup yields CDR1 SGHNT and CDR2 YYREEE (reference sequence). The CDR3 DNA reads TGTGCCAGCAGCTTGGATGCGGGAGGTACCCACGAGCAGTACTTC. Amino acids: CASSLDAGGTHEQYF.

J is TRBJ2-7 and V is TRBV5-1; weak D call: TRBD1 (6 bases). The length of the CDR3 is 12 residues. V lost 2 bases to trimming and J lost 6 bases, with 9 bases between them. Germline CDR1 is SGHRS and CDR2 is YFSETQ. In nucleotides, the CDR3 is TGCGCCAGCAGCTTCACAGGGTCCGAGCAGTACTTC. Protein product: CASSFTGSEQYF.